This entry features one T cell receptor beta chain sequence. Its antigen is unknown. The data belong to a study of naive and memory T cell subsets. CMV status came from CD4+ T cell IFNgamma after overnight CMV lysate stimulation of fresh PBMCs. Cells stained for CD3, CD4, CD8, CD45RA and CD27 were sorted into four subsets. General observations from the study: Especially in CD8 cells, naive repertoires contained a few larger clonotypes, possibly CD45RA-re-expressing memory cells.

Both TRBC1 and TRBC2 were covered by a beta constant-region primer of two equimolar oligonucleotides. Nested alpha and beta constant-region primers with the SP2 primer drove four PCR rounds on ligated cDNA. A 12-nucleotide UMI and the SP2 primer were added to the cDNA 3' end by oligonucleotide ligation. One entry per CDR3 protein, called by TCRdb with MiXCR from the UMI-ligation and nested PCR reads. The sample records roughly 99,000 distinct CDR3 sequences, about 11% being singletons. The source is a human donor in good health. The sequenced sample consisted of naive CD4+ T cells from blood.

The CDR3 spells CASSYSIGTANTEAFF. The CDR3 DNA reads as TGTGCCAGCAGTTACTCGATTGGGACAGCGAACACTGAAGCTTTCTTT. The chain is built from TRBV6-2 or TRBV6-3 and TRBJ1-1; 7 nucleotides agree with TRBD1. Trimming took 0 bases from V and 1 from J; bases not matched to a gene: 5. The length of the CDR3 is 16 residues. CDR1 is MNHEY, CDR2 SVGEGT, per germline.